This T cell receptor (beta chain) was documented in a study of memory CD4+ T cells and cytomegalovirus serostatus. As for the study in general: Healthy Belgian adult donors included about 10 CMV-positive and 24 CMV-negative people.

Data came from immunoSEQ multiplex PCR; TCRdb stores just in-frame clones and leaves some out. The repertoire holds 40,000 to 60,000 clones, with around 80% as singletons. V lost 6 bases and J 6 bases, leaving 21 bases between the germline ends. Germline CDR1 reads MNHNS; CDR2 reads SASEGT. The CDR3 spans 15 residues. Single viable CD3+CD4+CD8-CD45RO+ cells were sorted as the memory CD4+ T cells. The specimen was memory CD4+ T cells from blood. J is TRBJ2-7 and V is TRBV6-1; D tentatively fits TRBD1 or TRBD2 (5 bases each). The clonotype was recovered from an adult in good health and CMV-seronegative. For the CDR3, the DNA is TGTGCCAGCAGCGAATCCGGGACGTTTGCCCGCGAGCAGTACTTC. The encoded protein is CASSESGTFAREQYF.